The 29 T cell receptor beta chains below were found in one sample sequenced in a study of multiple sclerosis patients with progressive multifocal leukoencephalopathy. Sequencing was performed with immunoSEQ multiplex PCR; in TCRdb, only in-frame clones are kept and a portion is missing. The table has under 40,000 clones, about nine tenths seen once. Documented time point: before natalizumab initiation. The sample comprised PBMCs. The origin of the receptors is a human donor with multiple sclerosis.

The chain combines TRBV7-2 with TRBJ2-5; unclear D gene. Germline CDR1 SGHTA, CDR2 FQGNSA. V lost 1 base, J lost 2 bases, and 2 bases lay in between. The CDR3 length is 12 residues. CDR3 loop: CASSLVQETQYF. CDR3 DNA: TGTGCCAGCAGCTTAGTTCAAGAGACCCAGTACTTC.

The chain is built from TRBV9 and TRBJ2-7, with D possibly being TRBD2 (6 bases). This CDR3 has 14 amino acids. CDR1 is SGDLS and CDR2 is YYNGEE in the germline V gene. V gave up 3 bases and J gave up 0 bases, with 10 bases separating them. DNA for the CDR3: TGTGCCAGCAGCGCTCCGGGACTCTCCTACGAGCAGTACTTC. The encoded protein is CASSAPGLSYEQYF. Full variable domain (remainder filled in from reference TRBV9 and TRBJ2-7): DSGVTQTPKHLITATGQRVTLRCSPRSGDLSVYWYQQSLDQGLQFLIQYYNGEERAKGNILERFSAQQFPDLHSELNLSSLELGDSALYFCASSAPGLSYEQYFGPGTRLTVT.

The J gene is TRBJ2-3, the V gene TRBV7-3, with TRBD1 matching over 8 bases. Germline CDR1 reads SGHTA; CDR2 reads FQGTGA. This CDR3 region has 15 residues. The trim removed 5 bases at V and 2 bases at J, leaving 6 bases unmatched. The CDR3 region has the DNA TGTGCCAGCAGCGCGCGACAGGGGATCACAGATACGCAGTATTTT. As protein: CASSARQGITDTQYF.

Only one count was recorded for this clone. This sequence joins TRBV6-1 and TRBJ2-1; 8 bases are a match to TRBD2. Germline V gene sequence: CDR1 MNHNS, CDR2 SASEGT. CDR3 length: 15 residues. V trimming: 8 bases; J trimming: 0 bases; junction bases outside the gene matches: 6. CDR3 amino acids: CASRPLAGSYNEQFF. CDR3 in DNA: TGTGCCAGCCGCCCTCTAGCGGGCTCCTACAATGAGCAGTTCTTC.

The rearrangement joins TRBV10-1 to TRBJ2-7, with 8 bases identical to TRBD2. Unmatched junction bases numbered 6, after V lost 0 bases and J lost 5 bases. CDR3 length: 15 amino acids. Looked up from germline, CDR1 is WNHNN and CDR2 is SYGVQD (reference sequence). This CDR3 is CASSESPGGPNEQYF. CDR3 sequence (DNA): TGCGCCAGCAGTGAGTCCCCGGGAGGGCCTAACGAGCAGTACTTC.

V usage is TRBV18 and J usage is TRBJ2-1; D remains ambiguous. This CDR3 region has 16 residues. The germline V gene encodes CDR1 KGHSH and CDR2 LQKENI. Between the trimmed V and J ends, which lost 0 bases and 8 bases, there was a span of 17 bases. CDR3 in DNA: TGTGCCAGCTCACCACCGAACAAAGTCCCCTCGGATGAGCAGTTCTTC. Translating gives CASSPPNKVPSDEQFF. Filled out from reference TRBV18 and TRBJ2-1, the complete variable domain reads NAGVMQNPRHLVRRRGQEARLRCSPMKGHSHVYWYRQLPEEGLKFMVYLQKENIIDESGMPKERFSAEFPKEGPSILRIQQVVRGDSAAYFCASSPPNKVPSDEQFFGPGTRLTVL.

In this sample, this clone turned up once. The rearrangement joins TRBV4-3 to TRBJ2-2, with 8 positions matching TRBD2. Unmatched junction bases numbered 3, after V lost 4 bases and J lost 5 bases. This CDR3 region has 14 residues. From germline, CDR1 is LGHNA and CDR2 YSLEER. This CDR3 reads CASSRSGGTGELFF. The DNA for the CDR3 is TGCGCCAGCAGCCGCAGCGGGGGAACCGGGGAGCTGTTTTTT.

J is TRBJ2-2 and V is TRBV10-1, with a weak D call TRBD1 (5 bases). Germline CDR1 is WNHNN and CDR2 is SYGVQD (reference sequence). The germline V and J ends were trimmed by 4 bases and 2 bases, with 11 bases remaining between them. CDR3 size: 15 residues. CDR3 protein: CASSGQRLNTGELFF. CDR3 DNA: TGCGCCAGCAGTGGACAGAGATTAAACACCGGGGAGCTGTTTTTT.

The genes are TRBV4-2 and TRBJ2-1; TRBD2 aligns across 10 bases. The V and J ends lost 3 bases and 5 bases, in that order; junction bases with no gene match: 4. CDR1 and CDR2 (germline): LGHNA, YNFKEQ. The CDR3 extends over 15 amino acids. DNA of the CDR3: TGTGCCAGCAGCCATTTAGCGGGAGGTGACAATGAGCAGTTCTTC. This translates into CASSHLAGGDNEQFF.

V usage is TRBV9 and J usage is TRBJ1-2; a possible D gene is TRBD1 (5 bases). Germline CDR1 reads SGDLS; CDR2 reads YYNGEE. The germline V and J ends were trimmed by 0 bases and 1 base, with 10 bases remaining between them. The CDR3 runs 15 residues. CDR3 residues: CASSVAGGINYGYTF. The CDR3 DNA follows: TGTGCCAGCAGCGTAGCGGGGGGGATTAACTATGGCTACACCTTC.

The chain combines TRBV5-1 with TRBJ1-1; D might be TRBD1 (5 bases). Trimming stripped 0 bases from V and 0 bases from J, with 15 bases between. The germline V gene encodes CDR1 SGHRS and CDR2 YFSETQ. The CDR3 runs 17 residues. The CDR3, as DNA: TGCGCCAGCAGCTTGGGACAGACAAGGTCCGTGAACACTGAAGCTTTCTTT. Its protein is CASSLGQTRSVNTEAFF.

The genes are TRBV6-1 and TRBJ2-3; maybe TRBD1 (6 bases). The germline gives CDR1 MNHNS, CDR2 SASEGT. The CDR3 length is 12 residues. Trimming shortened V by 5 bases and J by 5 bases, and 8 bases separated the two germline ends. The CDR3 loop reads CASSTGKDTQYF. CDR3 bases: TGTGCCAGCAGTACAGGGAAAGATACGCAGTATTTT.

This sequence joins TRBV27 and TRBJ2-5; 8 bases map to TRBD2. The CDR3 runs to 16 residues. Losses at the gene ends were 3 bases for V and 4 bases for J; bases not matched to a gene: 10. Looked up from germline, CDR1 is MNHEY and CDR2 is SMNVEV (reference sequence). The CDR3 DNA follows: TGTGCCAGCAGTTTGGGGAGCGGGAGTATCCCAGAGACCCAGTACTTC. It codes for CASSLGSGSIPETQYF.

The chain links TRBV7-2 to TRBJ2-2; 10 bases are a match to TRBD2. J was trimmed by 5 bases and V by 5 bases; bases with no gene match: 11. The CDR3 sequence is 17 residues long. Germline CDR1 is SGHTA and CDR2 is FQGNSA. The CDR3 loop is CASSPFYGSGRTGELFF. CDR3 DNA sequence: TGTGCCAGCAGCCCTTTTTATGGTAGCGGGAGGACCGGGGAGCTGTTTTTT.

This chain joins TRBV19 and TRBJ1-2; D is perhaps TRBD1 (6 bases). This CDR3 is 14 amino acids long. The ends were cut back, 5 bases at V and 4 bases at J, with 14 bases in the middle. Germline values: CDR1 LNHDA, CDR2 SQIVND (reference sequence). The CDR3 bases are TGTGCCAGTAGTGGCGGACAGTCGGGCTATGGCTACACCTTC. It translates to CASSGGQSGYGYTF.

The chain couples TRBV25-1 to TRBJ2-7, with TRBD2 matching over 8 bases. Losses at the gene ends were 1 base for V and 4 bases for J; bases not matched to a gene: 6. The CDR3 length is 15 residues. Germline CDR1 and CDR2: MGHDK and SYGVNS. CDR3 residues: CASSESGLAGYEQYF. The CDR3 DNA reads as TGTGCCAGCAGTGAATCGGGGCTAGCGGGTTACGAGCAGTACTTC.

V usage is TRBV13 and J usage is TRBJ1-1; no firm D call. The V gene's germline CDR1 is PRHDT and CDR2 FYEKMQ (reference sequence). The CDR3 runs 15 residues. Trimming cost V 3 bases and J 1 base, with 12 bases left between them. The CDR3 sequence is CASSFREGKNTEAFF. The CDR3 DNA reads TGTGCCAGCAGCTTCCGGGAAGGAAAGAACACTGAAGCTTTCTTT.

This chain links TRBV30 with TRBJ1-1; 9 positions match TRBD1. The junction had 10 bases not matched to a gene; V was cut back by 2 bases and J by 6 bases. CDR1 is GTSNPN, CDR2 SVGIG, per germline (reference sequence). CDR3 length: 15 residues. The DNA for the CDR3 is TGTGCCTGGAGTTTCACAGGGGGCGAGTTTTCTGAAGCTTTCTTT. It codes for CAWSFTGGEFSEAFF.

In nucleotides, the CDR3 is TGTGCCAGAGGCGGGGCCTGGGGCTCCTACGAGCAGTACTTC. It translates to CARGGAWGSYEQYF. This chain links TRBV2 with TRBJ2-7, with D tentatively TRBD2 (6 bases). V lost 9 bases and J 0 bases, leaving 15 bases between the germline ends. CDR3 length equals 14 residues. Germline V gene data show CDR1 as SNHLY and CDR2 as FYNNEI.

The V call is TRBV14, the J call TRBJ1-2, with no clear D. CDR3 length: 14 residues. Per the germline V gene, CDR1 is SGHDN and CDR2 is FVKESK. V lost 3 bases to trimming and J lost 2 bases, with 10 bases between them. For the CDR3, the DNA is TGTGCCAGCAGCCAGAAACATCTGAACTATGGCTACACCTTC. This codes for CASSQKHLNYGYTF.

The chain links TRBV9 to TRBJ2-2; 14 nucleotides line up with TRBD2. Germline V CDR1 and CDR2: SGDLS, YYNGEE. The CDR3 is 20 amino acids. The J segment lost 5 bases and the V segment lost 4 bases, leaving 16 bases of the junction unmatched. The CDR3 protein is CASSSPGTSGSGRYTGELFF. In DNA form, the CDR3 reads TGTGCCAGCAGCTCCCCCGGGACTAGCGGGAGCGGTCGTTATACCGGGGAGCTGTTTTTT.

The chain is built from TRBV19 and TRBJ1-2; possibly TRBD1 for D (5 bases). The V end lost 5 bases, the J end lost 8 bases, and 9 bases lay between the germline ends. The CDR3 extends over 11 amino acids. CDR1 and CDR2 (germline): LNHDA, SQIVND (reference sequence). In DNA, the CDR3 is TGTGCCAGTAGTGCTGGGGACGGCTACACCTTC. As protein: CASSAGDGYTF.

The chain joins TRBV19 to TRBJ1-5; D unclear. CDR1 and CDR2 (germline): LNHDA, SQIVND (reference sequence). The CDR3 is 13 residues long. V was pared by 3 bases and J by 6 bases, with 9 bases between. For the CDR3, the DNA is TGTGCCAGTAGTATTGGGATATCTCAGCCCCAGCATTTT. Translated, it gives CASSIGISQPQHF.

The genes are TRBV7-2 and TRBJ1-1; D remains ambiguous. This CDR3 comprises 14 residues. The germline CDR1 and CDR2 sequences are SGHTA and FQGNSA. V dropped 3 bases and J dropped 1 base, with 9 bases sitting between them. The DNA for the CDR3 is TGTGCCAGCAGCTTCGGACCGAGGAACACTGAAGCTTTCTTT. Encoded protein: CASSFGPRNTEAFF.

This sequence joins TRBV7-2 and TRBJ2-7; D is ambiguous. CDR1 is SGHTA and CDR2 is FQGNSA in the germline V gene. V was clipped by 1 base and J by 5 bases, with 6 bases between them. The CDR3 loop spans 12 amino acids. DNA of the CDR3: TGTGCCAGCAGCTTAGTAGGGCACGAGCAGTACTTC. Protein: CASSLVGHEQYF.

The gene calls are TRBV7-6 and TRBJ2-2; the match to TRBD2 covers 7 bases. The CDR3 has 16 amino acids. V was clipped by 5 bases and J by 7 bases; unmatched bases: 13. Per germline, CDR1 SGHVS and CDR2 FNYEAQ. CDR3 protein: CASSPRRSGTLGELFF. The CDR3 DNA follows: TGTGCCAGCAGCCCCCGGCGCAGCGGGACCCTCGGGGAGCTGTTTTTT.

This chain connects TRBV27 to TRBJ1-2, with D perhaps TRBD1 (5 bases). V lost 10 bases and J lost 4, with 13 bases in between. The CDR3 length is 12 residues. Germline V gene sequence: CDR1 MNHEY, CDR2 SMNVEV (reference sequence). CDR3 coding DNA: TGTGCCACTAACGACAGACTCTATGGCTACACCTTC. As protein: CATNDRLYGYTF.

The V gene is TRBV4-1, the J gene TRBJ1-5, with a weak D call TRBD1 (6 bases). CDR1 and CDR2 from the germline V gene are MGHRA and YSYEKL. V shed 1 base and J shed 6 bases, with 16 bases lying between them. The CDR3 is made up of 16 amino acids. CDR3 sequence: CASSQVPEGVGQPQHF. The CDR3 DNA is TGCGCCAGCAGCCAAGTGCCAGAGGGGGTGGGTCAGCCCCAGCATTTT.

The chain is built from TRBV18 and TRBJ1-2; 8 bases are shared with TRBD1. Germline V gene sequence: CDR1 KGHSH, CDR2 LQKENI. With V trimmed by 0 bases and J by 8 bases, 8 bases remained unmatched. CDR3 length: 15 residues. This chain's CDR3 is CASSPPFQGALGYTF. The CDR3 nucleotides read TGTGCCAGCTCACCACCTTTCCAGGGGGCGTTGGGCTACACCTTC.